Each of the 25 T cell receptor beta chains below was sequenced from the same sample in a study of patients and donors after allogeneic stem cell transplantation. In TCRdb, the RT-PCR reads were re-called with MiXCR into one record per CDR3 protein. The sample has 200,000 to 250,000 distinct CDR3 sequences, approximately 14% seen once. Material for sequencing was blood, either unsorted or a sorted T cell fraction (not recorded which). The receptors come from a human donor who was either an allogeneic HSCT recipient or a stem cell or donor lymphocyte infusion donor (not recorded which). It is not recorded whose cells these are; they may come from a transplant donor.

This clonotype was seen ten or more times. The chain couples TRBV5-1 to TRBJ2-5; tentatively, D is TRBD1 (5 bases). V shed 1 base and J shed 3 bases, with 7 bases lying between them. The germline V gene has CDR1 SGHRS and CDR2 YFSETQ. CDR3 size: 13 residues. The CDR3 region is CASSLSREETQYF. The CDR3 DNA reads TGCGCCAGCAGCTTGTCCAGGGAAGAGACCCAGTACTTC.

The rearrangement joins TRBV6-2 or TRBV6-3 to TRBJ1-5, with no clear D. Germline values: CDR1 MNHEY, CDR2 SVGEGT. Trimming removed 3 bases at V and 5 bases at J, with 11 bases between. The CDR3 length is 14 residues. CDR3 in DNA: TGTGCCAGCAGTTATGTGGGAAGGGATCAGCCCCAGCATTTT. Translation gives CASSYVGRDQPQHF.

The rearrangement links TRBV4-2 to TRBJ2-6, with D unresolved. V was clipped by 0 bases and J by 0 bases, with 9 bases between them. CDR1 and CDR2 (germline): LGHNA, YNFKEQ. This CDR3 region has 17 residues. The CDR3 reads CASSQDSASSGANVLTF. CDR3 coding DNA: TGTGCCAGCAGCCAAGATTCAGCAAGCTCTGGGGCCAACGTCCTGACTTTC.

This clonotype was recorded at least ten times. The rearrangement links TRBV20-1 to TRBJ1-2, with a tentative D call TRBD1 (6 bases). In germline, CDR1 is DFQATT, CDR2 SNEGSKA (reference sequence). Trimming pared 6 bases from V and 3 bases from J, leaving 17 bases between. CDR3 length: 14 amino acids. CDR3 in DNA: TGCAGTGCAGGGGGTAGTGCTGTTGACTATGGCTACACCTTC. This sequence encodes CSAGGSAVDYGYTF.

This clonotype was detected only a few times. The V call is TRBV20-1, the J call TRBJ1-1; TRBD1 agrees at 7 bases. Germline loops: CDR1 DFQATT, CDR2 SNEGSKA (reference sequence). The ends lost 6 bases at V and 6 bases at J; junction bases unmatched: 7. The CDR3 is 12 amino acids. CDR3: CSAARGVAEAFF. In DNA, the CDR3 is TGCAGTGCGGCCAGGGGGGTGGCTGAAGCTTTCTTT.

This chain connects TRBV2 to TRBJ1-2, with D maybe TRBD1 (6 bases). V was cut by 9 bases and J by 0 bases, with 8 bases left in between. Per germline, CDR1 SNHLY and CDR2 FYNNEI. This CDR3 is 12 amino acids long. The CDR3 loop reads CARRTANYGYTF. As DNA, the CDR3 is TGTGCCAGAAGGACAGCTAACTATGGCTACACCTTC.

This clonotype was seen once. The chain links TRBV3-1 to TRBJ2-5, with D perhaps matching TRBD1 (5 bases). The CDR3 covers 13 residues. Germline V gene data show CDR1 as LGHDT and CDR2 as YNNKEL (reference sequence). The V gene lost 7 bases and the J gene lost 2 bases, with 11 bases spanning the gap. The CDR3 coding sequence is TGTGCCAGCACCCCGACAGTACAAGAGACCCAGTACTTC. Translating gives CASTPTVQETQYF.

In its sample, this clonotype was seen many times. The chain carries TRBV5-1 and TRBJ2-5; 8 bases map to TRBD1. This CDR3 region has 14 residues. From germline, CDR1 is SGHRS and CDR2 YFSETQ. The V segment lost 2 bases and the J segment 5 bases; nucleotides outside the gene matches: 5. The CDR3, as DNA: TGCGCCAGCAGCTTACAGGGGGTAGGGGAGACCCAGTACTTC. Translation: CASSLQGVGETQYF.

This clonotype was counted only a few times. This chain connects TRBV6-4 to TRBJ2-1; tentative D call: TRBD1 (6 bases). This CDR3 spans 16 amino acids. V shed 3 bases and J shed 7 bases, with 19 bases lying between them. The germline CDR1 and CDR2 sequences are MRHNA and SNTAGT. The DNA for the CDR3 is TGTGCCAGCAGTGATTTAACAGGGAAGGAGCTAAATGAGCAGTTCTTC. Protein sequence: CASSDLTGKELNEQFF.

The CDR3 nucleotides are TGTGCCACCAGCAGAGAACAGTCTATCAATTCACCCCTCCACTTT. This encodes CATSREQSINSPLHF. This chain joins TRBV15 and TRBJ1-6; D is uncertain. The CDR3 spans 15 residues. V gave up 0 bases and J gave up 7 bases, with 10 bases separating them. Germline V CDR1 and CDR2: LNHNV, YYDKDF (reference sequence).

This clonotype was found a few times. The chain joins TRBV5-1 to TRBJ2-7, with 12 bases fitting TRBD1. The CDR3 extends over 16 amino acids. After removal of 4 bases from V and 5 bases from J, the junction contained 10 bases not matched to a gene. Germline CDR1 reads SGHRS; CDR2 reads YFSETQ. CDR3 sequence (DNA): TGCGCCAGCAGCCCATATCCGGGACAGGGGGCTGACGAGCAGTACTTC. It codes for CASSPYPGQGADEQYF.

The chain links TRBV5-4 to TRBJ1-2; 10 bases agree with TRBD1. The CDR3 sequence is 15 residues long. V shed 4 bases, J shed 6 bases, and the junction held 9 bases outside the gene matches. From germline, CDR1 is SGHNT and CDR2 YYREEE (reference sequence). CDR3: CASSGTDRGRHGYTF. The CDR3 DNA is TGTGCCAGCAGCGGTACAGACAGGGGGCGACATGGCTACACCTTC.

This clonotype was counted between two and nine times. The rearrangement uses TRBV5-1 and TRBJ1-2, with 7 bases matching TRBD1. This CDR3 comprises 13 residues. After removal of 4 bases from V and 8 bases from J, the junction contained 8 bases not matched to a gene. Looked up from germline, CDR1 is SGHRS and CDR2 is YFSETQ. The DNA for the CDR3 is TGCGCCAGCAGCCCGGAAGGGGGCGAGGGCTACACCTTC. It specifies CASSPEGGEGYTF. Filled out from reference TRBV5-1 and TRBJ1-2, the complete variable domain reads KAGVTQTPRYLIKTRGQQVTLSCSPISGHRSVSWYQQTPGQGLQFLFEYFSETQRNKGNFPGRFSGRQFSNSRSEMNVSTLELGDSALYLCASSPEGGEGYTFGSGTRLTVV.

The chain links TRBV6-1 to TRBJ2-4; D remains ambiguous. Per germline, CDR1 MNHNS and CDR2 SASEGT. V was cut by 3 bases and J by 3 bases, with 6 bases left in between. This CDR3 comprises 13 residues. Here the CDR3 reads CASSDVGKNIQYF. The CDR3 nucleotides read TGTGCCAGCAGTGATGTCGGCAAAAACATTCAGTACTTC.

This clonotype was seen a handful of times. The V call is TRBV2, the J call TRBJ1-6; D possibly corresponds to TRBD1 (6 bases). The CDR3 covers 13 residues. Germline loops: CDR1 SNHLY, CDR2 FYNNEI. Between the trimmed V and J ends, which lost 10 bases and 6 bases, there was a span of 13 bases. The CDR3 bases are TGTGCCACCCTCGGCAGGGGTAATTCACCCCTCCACTTT. Translated: CATLGRGNSPLHF.

This clonotype was observed once. This rearrangement joins TRBV7-6 to TRBJ2-2, with D hard to call. The germline V gene has CDR1 SGHVS and CDR2 FNYEAQ. V was shortened by 5 bases and J by 0 bases, with 10 bases between the two germline ends. This CDR3 contains 15 residues. The CDR3 sequence is CASSRVGANTGELFF. The CDR3 nucleotides read TGTGCCAGCAGCCGGGTCGGAGCGAACACCGGGGAGCTGTTTTTT.

This clonotype came up a few times. The chain uses TRBV3-1 and TRBJ1-1, with TRBD1 matching over 7 bases. V lost 4 bases, J lost 4 bases, and 3 bases stayed unmatched. The CDR3 runs to 13 residues. The germline CDR1 and CDR2 sequences are LGHDT and YNNKEL (reference sequence). The CDR3 loop is CASSPDRLTEAFF. In nucleotides, the CDR3 is TGTGCCAGCAGCCCGGACAGGCTCACTGAAGCTTTCTTT.

This clonotype was recorded many times. The chain employs TRBV20-1 and TRBJ1-5; TRBD1 matches 7 bases. After removal of 0 bases from V and 0 bases from J, the junction contained 5 bases not matched to a gene. The germline V gene has CDR1 DFQATT and CDR2 SNEGSKA (reference sequence). This CDR3 has 16 residues. The CDR3 loop is CSARDLSGGSNQPQHF. The CDR3 DNA sequence: TGCAGTGCTAGAGATCTGTCAGGGGGTAGCAATCAGCCCCAGCATTTT.

This clonotype occurred a few times. This chain connects TRBV27 to TRBJ1-2, with TRBD1 as a possible D gene (5 bases). V lost 0 bases and J lost 0, with 17 bases in between. The germline V gene encodes CDR1 MNHEY and CDR2 SMNVEV (reference sequence). CDR3 size: 18 residues. The CDR3 bases are TGTGCCAGCAGTTTATCAGTCCCAGGGCAGGGAGCTAACTATGGCTACACCTTC. It yields the protein CASSLSVPGQGANYGYTF.

The J gene is TRBJ2-7, the V gene TRBV6-2 or TRBV6-3; D is possibly TRBD1 (5 bases). CDR1 is MNHEY, CDR2 SVGEGT, per germline. V was clipped by 6 bases and J by 3 bases, with 12 bases between them. The CDR3 is made up of 13 amino acids. Here the CDR3 reads CASRRTPLYEQYF. The CDR3 coding sequence is TGTGCCAGCAGGCGGACACCCCTCTACGAGCAGTACTTC.

This clonotype appeared a few times. The chain has TRBV7-2 and TRBJ2-5; 8 positions agree with TRBD2. V was pared by 1 base and J by 9 bases, with 7 bases of the junction left unmatched. CDR3 length: 14 amino acids. Germline V lookup: CDR1 SGHTA, CDR2 FQGNSA. CDR3 in amino acids: CASSLDNSGDAQYF. The CDR3 DNA reads TGTGCCAGCAGCTTAGATAATAGCGGGGATGCCCAGTACTTC.

This clonotype turned up a few times. The V call is TRBV29-1, the J call TRBJ1-2; D possibly corresponds to TRBD1 (5 bases). The CDR3 covers 14 residues. Germline V gene lookup returns CDR1 SQVTM and CDR2 ANQGSEA. Between the trimmed V and J ends, which lost 1 base and 8 bases, there was a span of 17 bases. The CDR3 is CSVEAAQRGLGYTF. Here the CDR3 DNA reads TGCAGCGTTGAAGCCGCGCAAAGGGGCCTAGGCTACACCTTC.

The V gene is TRBV6-2 or TRBV6-3, the J gene TRBJ1-1; possible D gene TRBD1, 6 bases. V gave up 8 bases and J gave up 4 bases, with 17 bases separating them. CDR1 and CDR2 (germline): MNHEY, SVGEGT. CDR3 size: 14 residues. CDR3 in amino acids: CASHTNREGTEAFF. As DNA, the CDR3 is TGTGCCAGCCATACGAACAGGGAGGGCACTGAAGCTTTCTTT.

This sequence joins TRBV7-8 and TRBJ1-2, with TRBD1 matching 7 bases. The CDR3 covers 13 residues. The J segment lost 6 bases and the V segment lost 0 bases, leaving 1 base of the junction unmatched. Per the germline V gene, CDR1 is SGHVS and CDR2 is FQNEAQ. Here the CDR3 DNA reads TGTGCCAGCAGCTTAGCACAGGGGAATGGCTACACCTTC. This translates into CASSLAQGNGYTF.

This clonotype was detected only a few times. The V and J genes are TRBV9 and TRBJ2-6; D not certain. The germline V and J ends were trimmed by 0 bases and 2 bases, with 0 bases remaining between them. Per the germline V gene, CDR1 is SGDLS and CDR2 is YYNGEE. The CDR3 length is 13 residues. The CDR3 reads CASSVAGANVLTF. CDR3 sequence (DNA): TGTGCCAGCAGCGTAGCTGGGGCCAACGTCCTGACTTTC.